The entry below describes one T cell receptor beta chain. The antigen is not known. This table comes from immunoSEQ multiplex PCR, and its TCRdb copy is limited to in-frame clones, with some not included. The repertoire holds 40,000 or so clones, with around 82% as singletons. The record originates from a study of CD4 T cells in relation to SARS-CoV-2 and coronaviruses. About the research overall: PBMCs were cultured with antigen for 10 days before TCR beta sequencing. Convalescent patients were seven or eight males and a few females; two were Hispanic.

Study observations and caveats: About 65% of donors had memory CD4+ clonotypes crossrecognizing SARS-CoV-2 and common cold coronavirus spike.

For around ten days, roughly 9 x 10^4 sorted CD4+ cells grew with T cell-depleted PBMCs and CEF. The J segment lost 8 bases and the V segment lost 5 bases, leaving 6 bases of the junction unmatched. This CDR3 has 13 residues. The germline V gene encodes CDR1 SGHVS and CDR2 FNYEAQ. The chain has TRBV7-6 and TRBJ2-7; 10 nucleotides match TRBD2. The clonotype originates from an adult with COVID-19. Sequenced input: naive CD4+ T cells from PBMCs, cultured in vitro. Subset reported: naive CD4+ T cells isolated by negative enrichment. The CDR3 sequence is CASSPGLASKQYF. CDR3 nucleotide sequence: TGTGCCAGCAGCCCGGGACTAGCGTCGAAGCAGTACTTC.